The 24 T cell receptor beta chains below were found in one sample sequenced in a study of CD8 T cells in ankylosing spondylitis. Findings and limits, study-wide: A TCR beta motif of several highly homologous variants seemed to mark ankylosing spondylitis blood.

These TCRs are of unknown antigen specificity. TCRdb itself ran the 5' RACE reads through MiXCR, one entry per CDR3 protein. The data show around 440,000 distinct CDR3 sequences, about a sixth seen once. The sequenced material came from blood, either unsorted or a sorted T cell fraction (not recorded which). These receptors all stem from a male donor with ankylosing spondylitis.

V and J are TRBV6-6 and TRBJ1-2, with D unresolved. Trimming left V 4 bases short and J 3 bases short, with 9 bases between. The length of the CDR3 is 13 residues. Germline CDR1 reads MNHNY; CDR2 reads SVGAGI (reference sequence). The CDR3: CASSSRSYYGYTF. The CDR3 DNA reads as TGTGCCAGCAGTTCGAGGAGTTACTATGGCTACACCTTC.

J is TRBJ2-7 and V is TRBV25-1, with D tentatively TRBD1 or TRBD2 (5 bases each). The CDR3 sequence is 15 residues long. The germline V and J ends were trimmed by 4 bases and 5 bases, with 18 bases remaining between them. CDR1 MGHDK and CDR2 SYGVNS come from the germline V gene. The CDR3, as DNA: TGTGCCAGCAGTGTTGGGAGTGTATTAGGGGACGAGCAGTACTTC. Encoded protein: CASSVGSVLGDEQYF.

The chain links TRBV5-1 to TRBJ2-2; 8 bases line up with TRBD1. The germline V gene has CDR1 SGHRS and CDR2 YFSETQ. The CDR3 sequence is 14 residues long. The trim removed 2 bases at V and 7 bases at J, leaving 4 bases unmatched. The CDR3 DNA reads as TGCGCCAGCAGCTTCAGGGGGCAAGGCGGGGAGCTGTTTTTT. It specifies CASSFRGQGGELFF.

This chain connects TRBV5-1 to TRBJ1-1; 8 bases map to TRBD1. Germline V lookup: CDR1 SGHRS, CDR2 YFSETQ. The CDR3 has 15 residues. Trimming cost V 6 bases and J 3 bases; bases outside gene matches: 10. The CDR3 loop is CASKDSRRGHTEAFF. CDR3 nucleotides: TGCGCCAGCAAAGATTCCCGCAGGGGGCACACTGAAGCTTTCTTT.

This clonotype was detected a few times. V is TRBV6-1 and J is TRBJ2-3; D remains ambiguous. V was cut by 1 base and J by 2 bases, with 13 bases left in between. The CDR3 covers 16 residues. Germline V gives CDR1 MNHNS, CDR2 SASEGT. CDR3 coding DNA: TGTGCCAGCAGTGAAGGGTTTGGAGAGCACACAGATACGCAGTATTTT. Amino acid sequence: CASSEGFGEHTDTQYF.

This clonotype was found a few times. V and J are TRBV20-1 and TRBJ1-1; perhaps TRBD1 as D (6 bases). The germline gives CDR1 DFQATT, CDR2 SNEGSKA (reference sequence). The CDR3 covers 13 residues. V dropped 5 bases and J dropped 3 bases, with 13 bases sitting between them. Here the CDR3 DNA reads TGCAGTGCTGCAACAGGGCTTTACACTGAAGCTTTCTTT. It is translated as CSAATGLYTEAFF.

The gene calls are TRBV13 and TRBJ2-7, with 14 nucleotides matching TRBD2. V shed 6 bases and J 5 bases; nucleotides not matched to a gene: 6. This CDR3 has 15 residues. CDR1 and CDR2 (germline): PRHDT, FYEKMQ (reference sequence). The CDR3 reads CASSRLAGGPNEQYF. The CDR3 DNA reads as TGTGCCAGCAGTAGACTAGCGGGAGGGCCGAACGAGCAGTACTTC.

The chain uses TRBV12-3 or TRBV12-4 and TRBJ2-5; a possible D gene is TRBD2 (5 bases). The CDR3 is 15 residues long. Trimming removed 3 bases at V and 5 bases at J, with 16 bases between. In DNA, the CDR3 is TGTGCCAGCAGTTTTAGAGGGTACGCTCGCGAGACCCAGTACTTC. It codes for CASSFRGYARETQYF.

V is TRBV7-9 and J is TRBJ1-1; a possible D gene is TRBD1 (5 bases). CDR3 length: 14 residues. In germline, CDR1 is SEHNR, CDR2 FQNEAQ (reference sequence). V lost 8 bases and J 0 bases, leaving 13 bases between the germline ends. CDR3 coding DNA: TGTGCCAGCCAACTTTCAGGGATGAACACTGAAGCTTTCTTT. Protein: CASQLSGMNTEAFF.

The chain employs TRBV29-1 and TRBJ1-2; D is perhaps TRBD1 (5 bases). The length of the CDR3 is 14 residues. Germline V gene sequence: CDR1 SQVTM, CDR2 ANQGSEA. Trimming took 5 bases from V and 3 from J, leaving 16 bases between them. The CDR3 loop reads CSVPGRGGDYGYTF. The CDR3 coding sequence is TGCAGCGTTCCCGGGCGGGGGGGGGACTATGGCTACACCTTC.

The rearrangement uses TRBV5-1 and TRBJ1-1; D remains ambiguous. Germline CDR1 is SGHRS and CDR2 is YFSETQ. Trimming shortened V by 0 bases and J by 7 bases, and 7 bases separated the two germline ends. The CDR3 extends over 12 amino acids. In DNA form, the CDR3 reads TGCGCCAGCAGCTTGGAGGGTCTTGAAGCTTTCTTT. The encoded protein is CASSLEGLEAFF.

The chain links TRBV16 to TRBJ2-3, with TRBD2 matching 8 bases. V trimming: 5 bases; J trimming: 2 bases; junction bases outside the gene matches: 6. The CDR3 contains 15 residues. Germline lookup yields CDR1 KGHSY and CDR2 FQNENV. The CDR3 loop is CASSFNGGVTDTQYF. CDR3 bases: TGTGCCAGCAGCTTCAACGGGGGGGTCACAGATACGCAGTATTTT.

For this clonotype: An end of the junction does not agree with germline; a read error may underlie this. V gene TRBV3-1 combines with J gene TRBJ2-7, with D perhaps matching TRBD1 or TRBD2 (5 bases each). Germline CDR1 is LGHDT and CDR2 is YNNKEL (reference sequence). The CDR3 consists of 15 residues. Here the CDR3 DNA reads TGTGCCAGCAGCCATTCAAGGGGACCCTCCCACGAGCAGTACTTC. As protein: CASSHSRGPSHEQYF.

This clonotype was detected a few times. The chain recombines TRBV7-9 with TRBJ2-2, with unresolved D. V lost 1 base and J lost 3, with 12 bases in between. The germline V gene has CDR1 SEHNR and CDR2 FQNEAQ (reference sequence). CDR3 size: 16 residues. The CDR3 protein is CASSLGGTSDTGELFF. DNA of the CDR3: TGTGCCAGCAGCTTAGGCGGCACCTCGGACACCGGGGAGCTGTTTTTT.

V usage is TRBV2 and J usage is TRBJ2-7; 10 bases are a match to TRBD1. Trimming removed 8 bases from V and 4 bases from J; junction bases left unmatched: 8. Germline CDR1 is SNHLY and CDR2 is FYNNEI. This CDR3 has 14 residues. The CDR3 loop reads CASSYRTGGYEQYF. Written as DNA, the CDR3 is TGTGCCAGCTCCTACCGGACAGGGGGATACGAGCAGTACTTC.

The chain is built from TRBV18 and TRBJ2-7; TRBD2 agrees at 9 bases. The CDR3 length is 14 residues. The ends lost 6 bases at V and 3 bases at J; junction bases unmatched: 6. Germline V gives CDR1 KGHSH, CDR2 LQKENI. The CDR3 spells CASSRSGSNYEQYF. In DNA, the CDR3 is TGTGCCAGCTCGCGTAGCGGGAGCAACTACGAGCAGTACTTC.

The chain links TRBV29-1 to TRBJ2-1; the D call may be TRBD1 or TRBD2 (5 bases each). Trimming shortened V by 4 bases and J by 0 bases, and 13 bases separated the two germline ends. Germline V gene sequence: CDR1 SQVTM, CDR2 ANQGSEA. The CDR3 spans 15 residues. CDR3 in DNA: TGCAGCGTTGGGGGGACGCTGAGCTCCTACAATGAGCAGTTCTTC. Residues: CSVGGTLSSYNEQFF.

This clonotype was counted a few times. CDR3 sequence: CASSYGGLAAYEQYF. CDR3 bases: TGTGCCAGCAGTTATGGGGGACTAGCGGCCTACGAGCAGTACTTC. The chain has TRBV6-5 and TRBJ2-7; 11 nucleotides match TRBD2. This CDR3 has 15 amino acids. The V and J ends lost 3 bases and 2 bases, in that order; junction bases with no gene match: 3. Germline loops: CDR1 MNHEY, CDR2 SVGAGI.

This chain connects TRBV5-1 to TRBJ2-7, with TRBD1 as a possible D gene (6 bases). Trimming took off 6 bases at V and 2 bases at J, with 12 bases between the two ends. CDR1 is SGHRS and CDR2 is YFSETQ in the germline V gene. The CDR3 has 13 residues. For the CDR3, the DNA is TGCGCCAGCAATGGGGACAAACCCTACGAGCAGTACTTC. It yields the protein CASNGDKPYEQYF.

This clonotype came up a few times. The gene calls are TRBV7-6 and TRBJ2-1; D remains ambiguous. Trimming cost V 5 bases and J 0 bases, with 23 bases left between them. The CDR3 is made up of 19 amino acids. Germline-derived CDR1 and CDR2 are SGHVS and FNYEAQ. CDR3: CASSRGPPGTTSSYNEQFF. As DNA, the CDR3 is TGTGCCAGCAGCCGCGGCCCCCCTGGTACAACGAGCTCCTACAATGAGCAGTTCTTC.

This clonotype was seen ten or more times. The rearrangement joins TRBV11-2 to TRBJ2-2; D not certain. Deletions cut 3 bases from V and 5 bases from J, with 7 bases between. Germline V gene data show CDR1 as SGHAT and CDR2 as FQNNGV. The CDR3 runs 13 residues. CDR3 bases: TGTGCCAGCAGCTTCATGGGTACCGGGGAGCTGTTTTTT. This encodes CASSFMGTGELFF. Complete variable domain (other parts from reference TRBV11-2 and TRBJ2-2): EAGVAQSPRYKIIEKRQSVAFWCNPISGHATLYWYQQILGQGPKLLIQFQNNGVVDDSQLPKDRFSAERLKGVDSTLKIQPAKLEDSAVYLCASSFMGTGELFFGEGSRLTVL.

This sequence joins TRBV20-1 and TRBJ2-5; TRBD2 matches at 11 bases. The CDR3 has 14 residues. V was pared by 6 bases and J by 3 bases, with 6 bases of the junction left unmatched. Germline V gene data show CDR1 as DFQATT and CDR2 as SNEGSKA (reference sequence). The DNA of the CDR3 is TGCAGTGCCACTAGCGGGAGTATCGAAGAGACCCAGTACTTC. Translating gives CSATSGSIEETQYF.

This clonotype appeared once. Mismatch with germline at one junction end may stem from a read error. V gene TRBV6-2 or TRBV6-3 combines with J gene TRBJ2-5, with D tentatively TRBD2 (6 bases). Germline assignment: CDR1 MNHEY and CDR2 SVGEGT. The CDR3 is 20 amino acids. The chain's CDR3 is CASSQSRLLGIGGTQEIQYF. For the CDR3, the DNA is TGTGCCAGCAGCCAATCCCGACTGCTGGGGATCGGGGGAACCCAAGAGATCCAGTACTTC.

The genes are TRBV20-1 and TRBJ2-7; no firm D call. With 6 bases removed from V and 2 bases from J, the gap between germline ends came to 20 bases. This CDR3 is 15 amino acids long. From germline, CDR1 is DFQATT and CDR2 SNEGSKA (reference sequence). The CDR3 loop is CSAPGPVPLAYEQYF. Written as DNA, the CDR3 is TGCAGTGCCCCTGGCCCAGTGCCTCTTGCCTACGAGCAGTACTTC.